Listed below are T cell receptor beta chains from one sample, sequenced in a study of human T cells and chemical hapten exposure. TCRdb fed the RACE reads into MiXCR, producing one record per CDR3 protein. The profile shows 150,000 or so distinct CDR3 sequences, roughly 15% of them singletons. Source: whole blood, taken in connection with sensitization to the hapten diphenylcyclopropenone (DPC). Source of these receptors: a woman under 40 with alopecia areata. Some clones in this sample may be carry-over from other donors' samples. The CDR3 runs from the conserved cysteine through the conserved F or W. The order of the fields is V gene, D gene, J gene, clone size, CDR3 protein, CDR3 DNA. A D gene is named only where the DNA matches it firmly. Size is omitted from some rows. Given values are once, few, many or a class for expanded clones.

v_call: TRBV20-1
d_call: .
j_call: TRBJ1-5
clone_size: few
cdr3_aa: CSANAVGRDNQPQHF
cdr3_nt: TGCAGTGCTAATGCAGTCGGCCGAGACAATCAGCCCCAGCATTTT

v_call: TRBV10-3
d_call: .
j_call: TRBJ2-5
clone_size: many
cdr3_aa: CAISPRGHQETQYF
cdr3_nt: TGTGCCATCAGCCCGCGGGGCCACCAAGAGACCCAGTACTTC

v_call: TRBV12-3/TRBV12-4
d_call: .
j_call: TRBJ1-2
clone_size: .
cdr3_aa: CASSLVVEGGYTF
cdr3_nt: TGTGCCAGCAGTTTAGTGGTGGAAGGTGGCTACACCTTC

v_call: TRBV19
d_call: .
j_call: TRBJ1-2
clone_size: once
cdr3_aa: CASSMAQVYGYTF
cdr3_nt: TGTGCCAGTAGTATGGCGCAGGTCTATGGCTACACCTTC

v_call: TRBV9
d_call: TRBD1
j_call: TRBJ1-1
clone_size: .
cdr3_aa: CASTKGGTVNTEAFF
cdr3_nt: TGTGCCAGCACCAAGGGAGGGACAGTGAACACTGAAGCTTTCTTT

v_call: TRBV2
d_call: .
j_call: TRBJ2-3
clone_size: few
cdr3_aa: CASTELQGRSSDTQYF
cdr3_nt: TGTGCCAGCACAGAGTTGCAGGGTAGAAGCTCCGATACGCAGTATTTT

v_call: TRBV29-1
d_call: .
j_call: TRBJ2-5
clone_size: many
cdr3_aa: CSAGMEVGTQYF
cdr3_nt: TGCAGCGCCGGCATGGAAGTAGGGACCCAGTACTTC

v_call: TRBV4-1
d_call: .
j_call: TRBJ1-4
clone_size: many
cdr3_aa: CASSQDWATTNEKLFF
cdr3_nt: TGCGCCAGCAGCCAAGACTGGGCTACAACTAATGAAAAACTGTTTTTT

v_call: TRBV28
d_call: TRBD1
j_call: TRBJ1-2
clone_size: few
cdr3_aa: CASSRGTAGGYTF
cdr3_nt: TGTGCCAGCAGCCGAGGGACAGCAGGTGGCTACACCTTC

v_call: TRBV11-3
d_call: .
j_call: TRBJ2-1
clone_size: few
cdr3_aa: CASSPGWVENEQFF
cdr3_nt: TGTGCCAGCAGCCCGGGGTGGGTTGAGAATGAGCAGTTCTTC

v_call: TRBV5-6
d_call: TRBD2
j_call: TRBJ2-3
clone_size: few
cdr3_aa: CASSLLAAPGTDTQYF
cdr3_nt: TGTGCCAGCAGCTTGCTAGCGGCGCCGGGCACAGATACGCAGTATTTT

v_call: TRBV20-1
d_call: .
j_call: TRBJ2-7
clone_size: many
cdr3_aa: CSARLTSDGRQYF
cdr3_nt: TGCAGTGCTAGACTCACCTCCGACGGACGGCAGTACTTC

v_call: TRBV29-1
d_call: .
j_call: TRBJ2-2
clone_size: few
cdr3_aa: CSAEGGVGAGELFF
cdr3_nt: TGCAGCGCAGAAGGCGGGGTGGGCGCCGGGGAGCTGTTTTTT

v_call: TRBV27
d_call: TRBD1
j_call: TRBJ2-1
clone_size: .
cdr3_aa: CASTLGTGAYNEQFF
cdr3_nt: TGTGCCAGCACCCTGGGGACAGGGGCCTACAATGAGCAGTTCTTC